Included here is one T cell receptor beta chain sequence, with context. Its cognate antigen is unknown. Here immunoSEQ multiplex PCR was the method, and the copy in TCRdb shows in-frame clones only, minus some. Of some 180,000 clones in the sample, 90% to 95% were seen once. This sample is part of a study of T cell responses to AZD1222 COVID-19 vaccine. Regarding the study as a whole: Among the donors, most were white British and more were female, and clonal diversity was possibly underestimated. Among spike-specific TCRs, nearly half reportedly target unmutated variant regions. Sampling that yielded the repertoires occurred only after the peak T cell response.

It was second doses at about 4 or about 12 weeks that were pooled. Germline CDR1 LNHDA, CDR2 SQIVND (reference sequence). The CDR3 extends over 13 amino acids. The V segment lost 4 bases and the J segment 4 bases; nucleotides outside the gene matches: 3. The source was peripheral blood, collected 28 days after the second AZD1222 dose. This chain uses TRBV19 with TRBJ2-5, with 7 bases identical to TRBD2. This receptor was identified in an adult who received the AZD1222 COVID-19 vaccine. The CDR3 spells CASSRGGSETQYF. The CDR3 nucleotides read TGTGCCAGTAGTAGGGGGGGATCAGAGACCCAGTACTTC. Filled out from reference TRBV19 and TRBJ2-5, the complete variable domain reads DGGITQSPKYLFRKEGQNVTLSCEQNLNHDAMYWYRQDPGQGLRLIYYSQIVNDFQKGDIAEGYSVSREKKESFPLTVTSAQKNPTAFYLCASSRGGSETQYFGPGTRLLVL.